There are many counts of the clone carrying this T cell receptor (beta chain). Its antigen remains unknown. Trimming removed 9 bases from V and 4 bases from J, with 20 bases in between. CDR1 and CDR2 (germline): SGHRS, YFSETQ. CDR3 length equals 15 residues. This sample stems from a study of identical twins. Study-level results: Less excess twin sharing appeared in beta out-of-frame sequences. With abundant cord blood beta clonotypes, insertions were fewer; memory repertoires showed no such pattern.

A universal primer site arose from template switching, and cDNA bore unique molecular identifiers. TCRdb reprocessed the 5' RACE reads with MiXCR, giving one entry per CDR3 protein. Here the sample spans about 660,000 distinct CDR3 sequences, less than 10% being singletons. These data were likewise used in another study, on yellow fever vaccine responses in identical twins. This second study notes: Reportedly, the response of twins' T cells to the vaccine seemed partly convergent, partly personalized.

Sequenced sample: PBMCs. The V and J genes are TRBV5-1 and TRBJ2-1; D not certain. This clonotype originated in a woman aged 18-29 years in good health. CDR3 in DNA: TGCGCCACCCCTATAGCTTCGCGTTTATACAATGAGCAGTTCTTC. This sequence encodes CATPIASRLYNEQFF.